This T cell receptor beta chain was observed in a study of beta chain features in type 1 diabetes. About the study: The study found patients and healthy donors alike in age, gender and cell yields. Study-wide findings and caveats: All four CD4+ subsets from Type 1 diabetes patients carried moderately but significantly shorter TCRB CDR3s.

With respect to this clone: What it recognizes is unknown.

The authors reverse transcribed all of the isolated RNA, so sequencing captured expressed TCRB transcripts. It was found that naive, central memory and regulatory T cell samples averaged about 3.57 million reads. Measured with immunoSEQ multiplex PCR; TCRdb has only the in-frame clones, and not every one. The sample contains approximately 730,000 clones, around 15% of which appear only once. Germline V gene lookup returns CDR1 SGHRS and CDR2 YFSETQ. The CDR3 has 17 residues. V was clipped by 0 bases and J by 6 bases; unmatched bases: 7. CD45RO/CCR7/CD25/CD127/CD95/CD27 separated CD4+ naive, central memory, regulatory and stem cell-like memory cells by sorting.

The sequence came from a man in his late teens or twenties with type 1 diabetes. The gene calls are TRBV5-1 and TRBJ2-1, with 12 bases aligning to TRBD2. The sequenced sample consisted of naive CD4+ T cells from blood. CDR3: CASSLELTSGGGNEQFF. The CDR3 DNA reads TGCGCCAGCAGCTTGGAATTGACTAGCGGGGGAGGCAATGAGCAGTTCTTC.